This TCR beta chain was observed in a study of T cell changes during pregnancy in multiple sclerosis. The table came from immunoSEQ multiplex PCR; TCRdb's copy has only in-frame clones and leaves some out. In the table there are about 87,000 clones, around 93% of which are singletons. Germline V gene lookup returns CDR1 MNHEY and CDR2 SMNVEV (reference sequence). The CDR3 has 14 amino acids. V lost 6 bases to trimming and J lost 4 bases, with 14 bases between them. This TCR was sampled from a female donor in good health, enrolled as a control in a pregnancy study. The V call is TRBV27, the J call TRBJ2-3; perhaps TRBD2 as D (6 bases). The sample here was peripheral blood, taken in the third trimester of pregnancy. The CDR3 DNA sequence: TGTGCCAGCAGGGCGGGGTTAGGGGCAGATACGCAGTATTTT. It yields the protein CASRAGLGADTQYF.